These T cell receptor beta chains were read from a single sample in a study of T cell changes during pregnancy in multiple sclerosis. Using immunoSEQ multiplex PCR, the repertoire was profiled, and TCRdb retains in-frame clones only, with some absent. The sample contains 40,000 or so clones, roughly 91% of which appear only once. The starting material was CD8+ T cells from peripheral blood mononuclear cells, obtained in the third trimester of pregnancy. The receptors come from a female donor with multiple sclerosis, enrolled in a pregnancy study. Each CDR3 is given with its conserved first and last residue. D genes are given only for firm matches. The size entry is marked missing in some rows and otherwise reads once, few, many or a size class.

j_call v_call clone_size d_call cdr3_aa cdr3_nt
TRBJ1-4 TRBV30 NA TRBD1 CAWSAGQGNEKLFF TGTGCCTGGAGTGCGGGACAGGGTAATGAAAAACTGTTTTTT
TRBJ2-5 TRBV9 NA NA CASSPSGRETQYF TGTGCCAGCAGCCCCTCCGGTCGGGAGACCCAGTACTTC
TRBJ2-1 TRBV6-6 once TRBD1 CASSYWPGGSYNEQFF TGTGCCAGCAGTTACTGGCCAGGGGGATCCTACAATGAGCAGTTCTTC
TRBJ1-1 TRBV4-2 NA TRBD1 CASSSRQGSMAEAFF TGTGCCAGCAGCTCCCGACAGGGAAGTATGGCTGAAGCTTTCTTT
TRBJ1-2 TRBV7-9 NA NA CASSLAQNYGYTF TGTGCCAGCAGCTTAGCGCAGAACTATGGCTACACCTTC
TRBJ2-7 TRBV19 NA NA CASSIDPGNYEQYF TGTGCCAGTAGTATAGATCCAGGGAACTACGAGCAGTACTTC
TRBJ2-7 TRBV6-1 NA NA CASSEGGASSYEQYF TGTGCCAGCAGTGAGGGGGGGGCGAGCTCCTACGAGCAGTACTTC
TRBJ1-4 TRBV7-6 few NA CASSSRGELFF TGTGCCAGCAGCTCCCGGGGGGAACTGTTTTTT
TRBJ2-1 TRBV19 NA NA CASSIIGGYNEQFF TGTGCCAGTAGTATAATTGGCGGCTACAATGAGCAGTTCTTC
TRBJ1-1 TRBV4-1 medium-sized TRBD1 CASSQSGTGNTEAFF TGCGCCAGCAGCCAATCGGGGACAGGGAACACTGAAGCTTTCTTT
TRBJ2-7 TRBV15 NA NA CATSRTRGYEQYF TGTGCCACCAGCAGAACCAGGGGCTACGAGCAGTACTTC
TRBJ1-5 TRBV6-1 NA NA CASSEYPPPVGNQPQHF TGTGCCAGCAGTGAATACCCCCCGCCGGTGGGCAATCAGCCCCAGCATTTT
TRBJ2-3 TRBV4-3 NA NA CASSPQGGVFSTDTQYF TGCGCCAGCAGCCCCCAGGGGGGAGTTTTTTCCACAGATACGCAGTATTTT